Given below is one T cell receptor beta chain in context. This record belongs to a study of T cell responses to AZD1222 COVID-19 vaccine. Using immunoSEQ multiplex PCR, the repertoire was profiled, and TCRdb retains in-frame clones only, with some absent. The repertoire consists of roughly 170,000 clones, with around 94% occurring once and the leading ten covering 1.6%. The clonotype was recovered from an adult who received the AZD1222 COVID-19 vaccine. Source: peripheral blood, taken 28 days after the second AZD1222 dose.

The CDR3, as DNA: TGTGCCAGCAGCCAACCTCGAGGCCGGGCGACTGAAGCTTTCTTT. Its translation is CASSQPRGRATEAFF. The chain employs TRBV5-5 and TRBJ1-1; the D is unclear. Per the germline V gene, CDR1 is SGHKS and CDR2 is YYEKEE (reference sequence). V gave up 4 bases and J gave up 5 bases, with 18 bases separating them. CDR3 size: 15 residues.